Listed below are T cell receptor beta chains from one sample, sequenced in a study of blood T cell repertoires in COVID-19. Assay: immunoSEQ multiplex PCR; the TCRdb copy retains only in-frame clones and omits some. The data contain about 95,000 clones, 84% of them singletons. The sample taken for sequencing was peripheral blood. These receptors were collected from a human donor in a cohort sampled during active COVID-19. Each CDR3 is given with its conserved first and last residue. Clone size appears in some rows only: once, few, many, or a class for an expanded clone.

clone size	V gene	CDR3 protein
NA	TRBV27	CATSYGGSNQPQHF
NA	TRBV9	CASSATGQAAYEQYF
NA	TRBV15	CATSGRLGQAYNSPLHF
NA	TRBV10-3	CAISESMVSGPYGYTF
NA	TRBV19	CASSPGVSGANVLTF
NA	TRBV10-3	CAISEAGPQETQYF
NA	TRBV4-3	CASSQYRGFDEQYF
NA	TRBV9	CASSAPGQGGNTIYF
NA	TRBV18	CASSEASGLTYNEQFF
NA	TRBV19	CASSISRRGTSGLNEQFF
few	TRBV7-2	CASSPSAGGLQETQYF
once	TRBV7-2	CASSFRQGPNEQYF
NA	TRBV27	CASSLWGLTDTEAFF
NA	TRBV11-3	CASSLARGYNEQFF
NA	TRBV19	CASSIEGTSGGASYEQYF
NA	TRBV18	CASSPPGDYYNEQFF
NA	TRBV9	CASSVDVGGSKNTEAFF
NA	TRBV5-5	CASSLVKLSPAGANVLTF
NA	TRBV4-2	CASSPWTGRATNEKLFF
NA	TRBV7-6	CASSLAQGAAYEQYF
NA	TRBV3-1/TRBV3-2	CASSQVADNSPLHF
once	TRBV3-1/TRBV3-2	CASSQVLRESNEQFF
NA	TRBV7-8	CASSSGLAGSIRQFF
NA	TRBV3-1/TRBV3-2	CASSWGQGRMSGELFF
NA	TRBV19	CASSPAGGERSYGYTF
NA	TRBV27	CASSLRAGREAFF
NA	TRBV6-1	CASSEVFSGLAGGHSSYNEQFF
NA	TRBV6-5	CASSSNPGGGNTEAFF
few	TRBV19	CASSGRDRGGPGELFF
once	TRBV5-3	CARRAWATTNTGELFF
NA	TRBV4-1	CASSQASGNTIYF
once	TRBV5-6	CASSFRDRVYEQYF
NA	TRBV5-1	CASSFVAGGTGELFF
NA	TRBV3-1/TRBV3-2	CASSQDGGGYGYTF
NA	TRBV20-1	CSASEGGRSYEQYF
NA	TRBV5-4	CASSLGHPGGSSGANVLTF
NA	TRBV5-6	CASSLEVERGGRGETQYF
NA	TRBV28	CASSPPLGGGSTGELFF
NA	TRBV7-6	CASSSTVPDRAGEKLFF
NA	TRBV7-6	CASSLPSGRAGELFF
NA	TRBV4-3	CASSQDFDSPLHF
few	TRBV18	CASSPRGGGSGSYEQYF
NA	TRBV7-9	CASRRNIETQYF
NA	TRBV23-1	CASHLRGFRATHGYTF
NA	TRBV19	CASSRGIPSGNTIYF
NA	TRBV5-6	CASSERQGLKGTQYF
once	TRBV4-2	CASSQDRAPSYNEQFF
once	TRBV5-6	CASSLVSLMDTEAFF
NA	TRBV21-1	CASSNGTDSPSSYNEQFF
NA	TRBV29-1	CSVRTSGREQFF
NA	TRBV5-1	CASSSYAGTGVNEQFF
NA	TRBV28	CASSFWAQHSNQPQHF
NA	TRBV5-1	CASSLGGANSPLHF
NA	TRBV3-1/TRBV3-2	CASSQATGTNSPLHF
NA	TRBV7-3	CASSYGQGAFGYTF